The clone carrying this TCR beta chain was recorded at least ten times. Its cognate antigen is unknown. TCRdb passed the 5' RACE reads through MiXCR, listing each CDR3 protein once. This table holds about 500,000 distinct CDR3 sequences, less than 6% found once. This specimen comes from a study of CD8 T cells in ankylosing spondylitis. Findings of the study overall: Made up of roughly 8 highly homologous variants, a TCR beta motif appeared characteristic of ankylosing spondylitis blood.

The CDR3 contains 15 residues. Trimming removed 2 bases at V and 0 bases at J, with 11 bases between. Germline CDR1 reads SGHTA; CDR2 reads FQGNSA. This receptor was identified in a male donor with ankylosing spondylitis. Sequencing was done on a sample of blood, either unsorted or a sorted T cell fraction (not recorded which). J is TRBJ2-7 and V is TRBV7-2, with D possibly matching TRBD1 (6 bases). CDR3 sequence: CASSLTLDSSYEQYF. The CDR3 DNA follows: TGTGCCAGCAGCTTAACGTTGGACAGCTCCTACGAGCAGTACTTC.